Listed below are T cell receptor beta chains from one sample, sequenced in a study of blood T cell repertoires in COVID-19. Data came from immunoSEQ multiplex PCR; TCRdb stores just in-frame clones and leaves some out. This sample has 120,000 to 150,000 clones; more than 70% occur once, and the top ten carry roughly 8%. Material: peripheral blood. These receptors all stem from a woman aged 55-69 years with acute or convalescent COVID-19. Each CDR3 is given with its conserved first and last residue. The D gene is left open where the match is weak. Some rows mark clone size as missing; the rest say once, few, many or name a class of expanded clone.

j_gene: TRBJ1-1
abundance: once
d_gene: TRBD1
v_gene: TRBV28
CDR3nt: TGTGCCAGCACTCAGGGGGGAAGTGCTGAAGCTTTCTTT
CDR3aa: CASTQGGSAEAFF

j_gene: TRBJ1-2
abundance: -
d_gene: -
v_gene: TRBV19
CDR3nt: TGTGCCAGTAGTAAGCCCCAGGTGGGCTATGGCTACACCTTC
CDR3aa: CASSKPQVGYGYTF

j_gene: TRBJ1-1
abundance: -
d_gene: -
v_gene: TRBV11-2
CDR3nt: TGTGCCAGCAGGAACAGGGTGGCGAACACTGAAGCTTTCTTT
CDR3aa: CASRNRVANTEAFF

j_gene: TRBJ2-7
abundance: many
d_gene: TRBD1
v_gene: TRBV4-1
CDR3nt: TGCGCCAGCAGCTTCGACAGGGGGCAGACCTACGAGCAGTACTTC
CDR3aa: CASSFDRGQTYEQYF

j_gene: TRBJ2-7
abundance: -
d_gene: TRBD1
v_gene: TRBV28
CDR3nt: TGTGCCAGCAGGGAGCAGGGGGTTATGTACGAGCAGTACTTC
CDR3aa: CASREQGVMYEQYF

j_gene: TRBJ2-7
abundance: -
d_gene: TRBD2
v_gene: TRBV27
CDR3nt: TGTGCCAGCAGGTTCGGGACTAGCGCCTACGAGCAGTACTTC
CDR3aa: CASRFGTSAYEQYF

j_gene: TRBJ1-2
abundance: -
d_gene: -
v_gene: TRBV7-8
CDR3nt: TGTGCCAGCAGCACCCGGGCCCCGGGGGGCTACACCTTC
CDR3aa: CASSTRAPGGYTF

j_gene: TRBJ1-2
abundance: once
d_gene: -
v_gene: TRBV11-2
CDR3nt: TGTGCCAGCAGCTTAGATATCACAGGGCTCTATGGCTACACCTTC
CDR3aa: CASSLDITGLYGYTF

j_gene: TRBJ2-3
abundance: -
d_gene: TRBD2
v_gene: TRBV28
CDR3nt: TGTGCCAGCAGACCGCTAGCGGGGGGGGCGGATACGCAGTATTTT
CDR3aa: CASRPLAGGADTQYF

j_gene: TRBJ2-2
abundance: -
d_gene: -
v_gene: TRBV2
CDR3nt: TGTGCCAGCAGTGAAAGAGTTGAGCTGTTTTTT
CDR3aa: CASSERVELFF

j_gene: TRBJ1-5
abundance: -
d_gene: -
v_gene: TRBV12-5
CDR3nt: TGTGCTAGTGGTTCTCACAGGAATCAGCTTCAGCCCCAGCATTTT
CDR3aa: CASGSHRNQLQPQHF

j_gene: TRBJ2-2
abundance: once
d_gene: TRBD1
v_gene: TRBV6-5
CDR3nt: TGTGCCAGCAGCTTGACAGGGGGCGTCACCGGGGAGCTGTTTTTT
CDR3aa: CASSLTGGVTGELFF

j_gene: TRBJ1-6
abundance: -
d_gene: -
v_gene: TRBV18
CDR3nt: TGTGCCAGCTCACCGGAGCGGAATTCACCCCTCCACTTT
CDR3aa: CASSPERNSPLHF

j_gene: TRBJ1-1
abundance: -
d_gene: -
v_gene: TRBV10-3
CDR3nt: TGTGCCATCAGTTCCGAATCAGGGCACCCGAACACTGAAGCTTTCTTT
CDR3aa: CAISSESGHPNTEAFF

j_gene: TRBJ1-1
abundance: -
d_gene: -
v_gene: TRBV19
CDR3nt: TGTGCCAGTAGTATCGGCCAGAGGACTGAAGCTTTCTTT
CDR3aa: CASSIGQRTEAFF

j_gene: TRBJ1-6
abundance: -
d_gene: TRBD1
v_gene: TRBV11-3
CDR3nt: TGTGCCAGCAGCCGCGCCGGGACAGGGGATAACAATTCACCCCTCCACTTT
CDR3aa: CASSRAGTGDNNSPLHF

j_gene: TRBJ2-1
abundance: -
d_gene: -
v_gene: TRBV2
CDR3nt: TGTGCCAGCCTAGGGGGGGGTTACAATGAGCAGTTCTTC
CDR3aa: CASLGGGYNEQFF

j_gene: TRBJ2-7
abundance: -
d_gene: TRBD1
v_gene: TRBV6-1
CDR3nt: TGTGCCAGCAGTGAAGGGGTCCGGACAGGGCAGTACTTC
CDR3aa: CASSEGVRTGQYF

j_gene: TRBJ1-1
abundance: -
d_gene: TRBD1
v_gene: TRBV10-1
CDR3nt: TGCGCCAGCAGTGACGGGGACAGGGGGCTGGCGACTGAAGCTTTCTTT
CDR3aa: CASSDGDRGLATEAFF

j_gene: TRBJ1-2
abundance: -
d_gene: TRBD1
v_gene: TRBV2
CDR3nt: TGTGCCAGCATTCCCCGGGAGGGGGCTGGCTACACCTTC
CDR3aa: CASIPREGAGYTF

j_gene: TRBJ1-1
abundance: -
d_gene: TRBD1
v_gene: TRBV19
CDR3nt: TGTGCCAGTAGTATAGGCGGGACAGGGAGGACTGAAGCTTTCTTT
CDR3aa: CASSIGGTGRTEAFF

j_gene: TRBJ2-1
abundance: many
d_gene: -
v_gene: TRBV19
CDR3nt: TGTGCCAGTAGATTGCGGGGGACATGGGACGCCATGGGCGACAATGAGCAGTTCTTC
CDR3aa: CASRLRGTWDAMGDNEQFF

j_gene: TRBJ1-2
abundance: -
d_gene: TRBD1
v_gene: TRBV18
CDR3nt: TGTGCCAGCTCACAAGGCTGGGACAGGAACTATGGCTACACCTTC
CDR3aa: CASSQGWDRNYGYTF

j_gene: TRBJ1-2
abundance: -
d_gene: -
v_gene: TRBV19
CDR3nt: TGTGCCAGTAGTATAGAACAGTACTATGGCTACACCTTC
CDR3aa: CASSIEQYYGYTF

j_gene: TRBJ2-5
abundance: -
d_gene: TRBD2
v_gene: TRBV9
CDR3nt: TGTGCCAGCAGCGTAGCCCCCTCCAGCGGGGGAGGGAGAGAGACCCAGTACTTC
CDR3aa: CASSVAPSSGGGRETQYF

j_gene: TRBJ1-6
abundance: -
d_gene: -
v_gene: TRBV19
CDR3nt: TGTGCCAGTCGAGAGGCCAGGGGTAATTCACCCCTCCACTTT
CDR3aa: CASREARGNSPLHF

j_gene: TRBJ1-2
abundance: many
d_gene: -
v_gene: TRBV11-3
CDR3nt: TGTGCCAGCAGCTTAGGGCCAGACAGTGGCTACACCTTC
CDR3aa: CASSLGPDSGYTF

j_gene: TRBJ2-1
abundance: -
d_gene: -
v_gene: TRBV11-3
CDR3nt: TGTGCCAGCAGCTCCCGAACTGTATTCAACAATGAGCAGTTCTTC
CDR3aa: CASSSRTVFNNEQFF